This TCR beta chain was observed in a study of shared clonotypes between healthy human individuals. This table comes from immunoSEQ multiplex PCR, and its TCRdb copy is limited to in-frame clones, with some not included. The repertoire holds more than 2 million clones, over 85% seen once, with approximately 0.13% in the top ten. CDR1 is ENHRY and CDR2 is SYGVKD in the germline V gene. V was clipped by 3 bases and J by 5 bases, with 11 bases between them. The CDR3 has 13 amino acids. The chain recombines TRBV10-3 with TRBJ2-7; D is tentatively TRBD1 or TRBD2 (5 bases each). Sequencing was performed on naive CD4+ T cells sorted from blood. Regarding subset: CD45RA+ positively selected. The TCR comes from a man aged 18 to 29 in good health. CDR3: CAISDLPGHEQYF. CDR3 coding DNA: TGTGCCATCAGTGATTTACCGGGACACGAGCAGTACTTC.